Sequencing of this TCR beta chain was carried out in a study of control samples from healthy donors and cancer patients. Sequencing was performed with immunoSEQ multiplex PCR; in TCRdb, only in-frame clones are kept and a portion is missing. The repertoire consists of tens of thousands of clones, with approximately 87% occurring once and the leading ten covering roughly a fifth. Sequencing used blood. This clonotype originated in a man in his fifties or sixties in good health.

CDR3: CASSRLRSTDTQYF. CDR3 in DNA: TGTGCCAGCTCAAGGTTGCGGAGCACAGATACGCAGTATTTT. V gene TRBV18 combines with J gene TRBJ2-3; D is undetermined. V shed 5 bases and J shed 0 bases, with 9 bases lying between them. The CDR3 is made up of 14 amino acids. Germline V CDR1 and CDR2: KGHSH, LQKENI.